The present TCR beta chain was sequenced within a study of CD8 T cells in Susac syndrome. The CDR3 extends over 15 amino acids. Trimming stripped 2 bases from V and 0 bases from J, with 10 bases between. Germline values: CDR1 SGDLS, CDR2 YYNGEE. Reverse transcription used about 0.45 to 1 ug RNA and random hexamers. TCRdb re-called the immunoSEQ multiplex PCR reads with MiXCR, one entry per CDR3 protein. Of 150,000 to 200,000 distinct CDR3 sequences in the sample, roughly 90% are singletons; the top ten hold 0.085% to 0.1%. The J gene is TRBJ2-3, the V gene TRBV9, with D possibly TRBD2 on 5 matching bases. The TCR comes from a human donor with Susac syndrome. The sample comprised CD4+ T cells from PBMCs. The CDR3 bases are TGTGCCAGCAGCGTTCTCGGGGATAGCACAGATACGCAGTATTTT. Its translation: CASSVLGDSTDTQYF.